These 28 T cell receptor beta chains were all obtained from the same sample, sequenced in a study of T cell clonotyping in hematopoietic cell transplantation. Time point denoted: recipient sample about 28 days before transplant, after cytoreduction. The data were produced by immunoSEQ multiplex PCR, yet TCRdb's version contains in-frame clones alone and is incomplete. Of tens of thousands of clones in the sample, 90% to 95% were seen once. Sample: peripheral blood mononuclear cells, taken before stem cell transplant. All receptors come from a man in his forties or fifties with acute myeloid leukemia. Some clones in this sample may be carry-over from other donors' samples.

This clone was counted a single time. V and J are TRBV7-9 and TRBJ2-7; no clear D gene. Trimming removed 5 bases from V and 2 bases from J, with 16 bases in between. Germline lookup yields CDR1 SEHNR and CDR2 FQNEAQ (reference sequence). CDR3 length: 15 amino acids. CDR3 loop: CASSPQSLTPYEQYF. In nucleotides, the CDR3 is TGTGCCAGCAGCCCCCAAAGTCTTACTCCCTACGAGCAGTACTTC.

This chain links TRBV5-5 with TRBJ1-2; D is ambiguous. This CDR3 region has 13 residues. V lost 4 bases to trimming and J lost 4 bases, with 11 bases between them. Germline V gene lookup returns CDR1 SGHKS and CDR2 YYEKEE (reference sequence). CDR3 coding DNA: TGTGCCAGCAGCCTCGACTGGAGCTATGGCTACACCTTC. This encodes CASSLDWSYGYTF.

This chain connects TRBV7-7 to TRBJ2-2; D unresolved. With 1 base removed from V and 6 bases from J, the gap between germline ends came to 9 bases. The CDR3 extends over 14 amino acids. Germline lookup yields CDR1 SSHAT and CDR2 FNYEAQ (reference sequence). This CDR3 reads CASSLGGEAGELFF. The CDR3 DNA follows: TGTGCCAGCAGCTTAGGCGGCGAAGCCGGGGAGCTGTTTTTT.

This clone was seen only a few times. V is TRBV7-9 and J is TRBJ2-7, with a weak D call TRBD1 (5 bases). CDR1 is SEHNR, CDR2 FQNEAQ, per germline (reference sequence). With 3 bases removed from V and 2 bases from J, the gap between germline ends came to 11 bases. The CDR3 runs to 14 residues. The CDR3 here is CASSFWTSPYEQYF. CDR3 nucleotides: TGTGCCAGCAGCTTTTGGACATCACCCTACGAGCAGTACTTC.

This chain joins TRBV6-5 and TRBJ2-5; D ambiguous. Per the germline V gene, CDR1 is MNHEY and CDR2 is SVGAGI. CDR3 length: 14 residues. The germline V and J ends were trimmed by 0 bases and 2 bases, with 7 bases remaining between them. The CDR3 bases are TGTGCCAGCAGTTACTCGACCAGGCAAGAGACCCAGTACTTC. As protein: CASSYSTRQETQYF.

The chain joins TRBV21-1 to TRBJ1-2; the table assigns TRBD1, which was not confirmed against the DNA. TRBV21-1 constitutes a pseudogene. CDR3 size: 14 residues. The CDR3 reads CASSKEGAGYGYTF. In DNA, the CDR3 is TGTGCCAGCAGCAAAGAGGGGGCGGGCTATGGCTACACCTTC.

This clone came up once. The chain uses TRBV6-5 and TRBJ1-1; D uncertain. The CDR3 is made up of 13 amino acids. Germline assignment: CDR1 MNHEY and CDR2 SVGAGI. Between the trimmed V and J ends, which lost 2 bases and 4 bases, there was a span of 8 bases. For the CDR3, the DNA is TGTGCCAGCAGTTACGGTCCAGTCACTGAAGCTTTCTTT. It specifies CASSYGPVTEAFF.

The rearrangement links TRBV18 to TRBJ2-7; 10 bases line up with TRBD2. Per the germline V gene, CDR1 is KGHSH and CDR2 is LQKENI. The length of the CDR3 is 15 residues. J lost 4 bases, V lost 3 bases, and 6 bases had no gene match. This CDR3 is CASSPLAGASYEQYF. The CDR3 bases are TGTGCCAGCTCACCGCTAGCGGGGGCCTCTTACGAGCAGTACTTC.

V usage is TRBV19 and J usage is TRBJ2-5; 10 bases map to TRBD1. Germline V lookup: CDR1 LNHDA, CDR2 SQIVND (reference sequence). V was clipped by 5 bases and J by 5 bases; unmatched bases: 8. The CDR3 extends over 15 amino acids. The CDR3 loop reads CASSSRQGAVETQYF. DNA of the CDR3: TGTGCCAGTAGTTCTCGACAGGGGGCTGTGGAGACCCAGTACTTC.

The chain recombines TRBV29-1 with TRBJ2-3; the match to TRBD2 covers 11 bases. V lost 4 bases to trimming and J lost 4 bases; unmatched junction nucleotides: 1. From germline, CDR1 is SQVTM and CDR2 ANQGSEA. The length of the CDR3 is 13 residues. The CDR3 region has the DNA TGCAGCGTTGCTAGCGGGGGGTCAGATACGCAGTATTTT. It is translated as CSVASGGSDTQYF.

The V and J genes are TRBV30 and TRBJ1-2; D is undetermined. Germline V lookup: CDR1 GTSNPN, CDR2 SVGIG (reference sequence). V lost 0 bases, J lost 6 bases, and 17 bases lay in between. This CDR3 has 15 residues. The CDR3 coding sequence is TGTGCCTGGAGTGTAAGAGGGAGTGGTCAAAATGGCTACACCTTC. It specifies CAWSVRGSGQNGYTF. The full variable domain, completed using reference TRBV30 and TRBJ1-2, is SQTIHQWPATLVQPVGSPLSLECTVEGTSNPNLYWYRQAAGRGLQLLFYSVGIGQISSEVPQNLSASRPQDRQFILSSKKLLLSDSGFYLCAWSVRGSGQNGYTFGSGTRLTVV.

This sequence joins TRBV28 and TRBJ2-3; 7 nucleotides match TRBD2. V shed 11 bases and J 6 bases; nucleotides not matched to a gene: 14. CDR3 length: 14 amino acids. Germline V gives CDR1 MDHEN, CDR2 SYDVKM. The CDR3 protein is CAGSGGRAVDTQYF. Here the CDR3 DNA reads TGTGCCGGGAGTGGGGGGAGGGCGGTTGATACGCAGTATTTT.

This chain links TRBV29-1 with TRBJ1-4; TRBD1 is a possible D gene (6 bases). CDR3 length equals 13 residues. V shed 2 bases and J shed 8 bases, with 12 bases lying between them. Looked up from germline, CDR1 is SQVTM and CDR2 is ANQGSEA. CDR3 residues: CSVEQDSDEKLFF. The DNA for the CDR3 is TGCAGCGTTGAACAGGACAGCGACGAAAAACTGTTTTTT.

This clone turned up a few times. The V and J genes are TRBV7-9 and TRBJ1-6; TRBD1 might be the D (6 bases). V lost 1 base, J lost 6 bases, and 10 bases lay in between. The CDR3 spans 15 residues. Germline V gene lookup returns CDR1 SEHNR and CDR2 FQNEAQ (reference sequence). CDR3 protein: CASSLGAGANSPLHF. The DNA of the CDR3 is TGTGCCAGCAGCTTAGGGGCAGGGGCTAATTCACCCCTCCACTTT.

V and J are TRBV2 and TRBJ2-2; possible D gene TRBD1, 6 bases. V was cut by 5 bases and J by 5 bases, with 15 bases left in between. The CDR3 extends over 15 amino acids. The germline V gene has CDR1 SNHLY and CDR2 FYNNEI. The CDR3, as DNA: TGTGCCAGCAGTACGCTGGGGGCGATTACCGGGGAGCTGTTTTTT. Encoded protein: CASSTLGAITGELFF.

The chain recombines TRBV5-1 with TRBJ1-4; a weak D match, TRBD1 (5 bases). V dropped 0 bases and J dropped 13 bases, with 13 bases sitting between them. Germline V lookup: CDR1 SGHRS, CDR2 YFSETQ. CDR3 length: 13 residues. The CDR3 nucleotides are TGCGCCAGCAGCTTGGCCGATGGAAGGGGACTGTTTTTT. Translated, it gives CASSLADGRGLFF.

The J gene is TRBJ2-3, the V gene TRBV5-1; 10 bases agree with TRBD2. The CDR3 covers 17 residues. CDR1 SGHRS and CDR2 YFSETQ come from the germline V gene. With 4 bases clipped from V and 3 bases from J, the junction kept 11 bases outside the gene matches. The CDR3 bases are TGCGCCAGCAGCCCTGGCGGGCTAGCGGGAGAAACAGATACGCAGTATTTT. This sequence encodes CASSPGGLAGETDTQYF.

J is TRBJ2-3 and V is TRBV27, with D perhaps TRBD2 (5 bases). The germline gives CDR1 MNHEY, CDR2 SMNVEV (reference sequence). The CDR3 is made up of 13 amino acids. V shed 8 bases and J shed 0 bases, with 9 bases lying between them. The DNA of the CDR3 is TGTGCCAGCCGACCGGGGAGCACAGATACGCAGTATTTT. Its protein is CASRPGSTDTQYF.

The chain joins TRBV6-5 to TRBJ1-2; tentative D call: TRBD1 (5 bases). The CDR3 runs 14 residues. The germline V gene encodes CDR1 MNHEY and CDR2 SVGAGI. Trimming took 5 bases from V and 8 from J, leaving 18 bases between them. This CDR3 reads CASSRGTRMLGYTF. The CDR3 coding sequence is TGTGCCAGCAGTCGCGGGACCCGTATGTTGGGCTACACCTTC.

The V and J genes are TRBV9 and TRBJ2-2, with a possible D match to TRBD2 (7 bases). V shed 3 bases and J shed 4 bases, with 13 bases lying between them. CDR1 and CDR2 from the germline V gene are SGDLS and YYNGEE. This CDR3 has 15 amino acids. CDR3 protein: CASSALGGGTGELFF. CDR3 bases: TGTGCCAGCAGCGCCTTAGGGGGGGGCACCGGGGAGCTGTTTTTT.

This clone was seen a single time. V gene TRBV30 combines with J gene TRBJ2-7, with D perhaps matching TRBD2 (6 bases). This CDR3 has 12 residues. The V gene lost 4 bases and the J gene lost 6 bases, with 13 bases spanning the gap. Per the germline V gene, CDR1 is GTSNPN and CDR2 is SVGIG (reference sequence). The CDR3 reads CAWNGGKGEQYF. The CDR3 nucleotides are TGTGCCTGGAATGGGGGGAAAGGCGAGCAGTACTTC. Based on the CDR3 plus reference TRBV30 and TRBJ2-7, the full variable domain is SQTIHQWPATLVQPVGSPLSLECTVEGTSNPNLYWYRQAAGRGLQLLFYSVGIGQISSEVPQNLSASRPQDRQFILSSKKLLLSDSGFYLCAWNGGKGEQYFGPGTRLTVT.

The chain recombines TRBV6-4 with TRBJ2-5; D not certain. The ends were cut back, 3 bases at V and 5 bases at J, with 13 bases in the middle. The germline gives CDR1 MRHNA, CDR2 SNTAGT. The CDR3 has 14 amino acids. This chain's CDR3 is CASSENLGAETQYF. In DNA form, the CDR3 reads TGTGCCAGCAGTGAAAACTTAGGTGCCGAGACCCAGTACTTC.

V is TRBV7-2 and J is TRBJ2-1, with D possibly matching TRBD1 (6 bases). The CDR3 covers 14 residues. V was clipped by 0 bases and J by 9 bases, with 12 bases between them. Germline V CDR1 and CDR2: SGHTA, FQGNSA. The CDR3 spells CASSLARDTGEQFF. CDR3 coding DNA: TGTGCCAGCAGCTTAGCGAGGGACACGGGTGAGCAGTTCTTC.

V gene TRBV4-1 combines with J gene TRBJ1-2, with D uncertain. CDR3 length equals 15 residues. V was clipped by 0 bases and J by 5 bases, with 13 bases between them. Germline values: CDR1 MGHRA, CDR2 YSYEKL. In nucleotides, the CDR3 is TGCGCCAGCAGCCAAGAGTCTTCTCGCCTTTATGGCTACACCTTC. Its protein is CASSQESSRLYGYTF.

This chain joins TRBV2 and TRBJ2-5; 9 bases line up with TRBD2. Unmatched junction bases numbered 9, after V lost 2 bases and J lost 5 bases. This CDR3 comprises 16 residues. Germline V CDR1 and CDR2: SNHLY, FYNNEI. This CDR3 is CASSEWSGGGAETQYF. The CDR3 nucleotides are TGTGCCAGCAGTGAATGGTCGGGCGGGGGGGCGGAGACCCAGTACTTC.

J is TRBJ2-5 and V is TRBV11-2; 8 bases align to TRBD1. Germline V lookup: CDR1 SGHAT, CDR2 FQNNGV. The CDR3 is made up of 16 amino acids. V trimming: 5 bases; J trimming: 0 bases; junction bases outside the gene matches: 8. CDR3 loop: CASSPWDRTYQETQYF. CDR3 bases: TGTGCCAGCAGCCCCTGGGACAGGACGTACCAAGAGACCCAGTACTTC.

This clone was seen a single time. The rearrangement links TRBV6-4 to TRBJ2-5; possibly TRBD1 for D (7 bases). Germline CDR1 MRHNA, CDR2 SNTAGT. The CDR3 has 13 residues. Trimming took 5 bases from V and 4 from J, leaving 11 bases between them. CDR3 protein: CASSRQGGETQYF. Written as DNA, the CDR3 is TGTGCCAGCAGTCGGCAGGGGGGAGAGACCCAGTACTTC.

The V call is TRBV7-2, the J call TRBJ2-7; 7 bases fit TRBD2. The V gene end was trimmed by 1 base and the J gene end by 2 bases; junction bases not matched to a gene: 17. CDR1 SGHTA and CDR2 FQGNSA come from the germline V gene. CDR3 size: 19 residues. CDR3 DNA sequence: TGTGCCAGCAGCTTAGGATCCGGGGGAGGGTCGATGATGGCCTACGAGCAGTACTTC. Amino acids: CASSLGSGGGSMMAYEQYF.